The rows below give T cell receptor beta chains drawn from one sample of a study of T cells in Graves' hyperthyroidism and ophthalmopathy. TCRdb fed the multiplex PCR reads into MiXCR, producing one record per CDR3 protein. Of around 620,000 distinct CDR3 sequences in the sample, more than 45% were seen once. Sequenced sample: peripheral blood or thyroid tissue (not recorded which). Receptors were obtained from an adult woman with Graves' disease, either hyperthyroidism or ophthalmopathy (not recorded which). Each CDR3 is given with its conserved first and last residue. The D gene is left open where the match is weak. Rows give clone size only sometimes, using once, few, many, or a class for an expanded clone.

clone size: -; V gene: TRBV7-2; J gene: TRBJ2-4; D gene: -; CDR3 protein: CASSLDSGADIQYF; CDR3 DNA: TGTGCCAGCAGCTTAGATTCGGGGGCGGACATTCAGTACTTC
clone size: few; V gene: TRBV30; J gene: TRBJ1-5; D gene: -; CDR3 protein: CAWSVRGRGTQPQHF; CDR3 DNA: TGTGCCTGGAGTGTACGGGGTCGAGGGACTCAGCCCCAGCATTTT
clone size: medium-sized; V gene: TRBV9; J gene: TRBJ2-5; D gene: TRBD1; CDR3 protein: CASSQWDSQETQYF; CDR3 DNA: TGTGCCAGCAGCCAATGGGACAGCCAGGAGACCCAGTACTTC
clone size: -; V gene: TRBV7-8; J gene: TRBJ2-7; D gene: -; CDR3 protein: CASSLGGHDPYEQYF; CDR3 DNA: TGTGCCAGCAGCTTAGGGGGACACGACCCCTACGAGCAGTACTTC
clone size: -; V gene: TRBV7-2; J gene: TRBJ2-5; D gene: -; CDR3 protein: CASSFGVVGTVKTQYF; CDR3 DNA: TGTGCCAGCAGCTTTGGGGTGGTTGGGACCGTGAAGACCCAGTACTTC
clone size: many; V gene: TRBV2; J gene: TRBJ1-4; D gene: TRBD1; CDR3 protein: CASRPPTGDKLFF; CDR3 DNA: TGTGCCAGCAGGCCCCCGACAGGGGACAAACTGTTTTTT
clone size: -; V gene: TRBV5-5; J gene: TRBJ2-7; D gene: TRBD1; CDR3 protein: CASSLAGTGLEQYF; CDR3 DNA: TGTGCCAGCAGCTTGGCCGGGACAGGGCTTGAGCAGTACTTC
clone size: many; V gene: TRBV5-5; J gene: TRBJ1-2; D gene: -; CDR3 protein: CASSPNRDGYTF; CDR3 DNA: TGTGCCAGCAGCCCGAACCGCGATGGCTACACCTTC
clone size: -; V gene: TRBV30; J gene: TRBJ2-7; D gene: TRBD2; CDR3 protein: CAWQLRGGRVDEQYF; CDR3 DNA: TGTGCCTGGCAACTGCGTGGGGGGAGGGTGGACGAGCAGTACTTC
clone size: few; V gene: TRBV29-1; J gene: TRBJ2-7; D gene: TRBD2; CDR3 protein: CSVEEAAGAYEQYF; CDR3 DNA: TGCAGCGTTGAAGAGGCAGCGGGAGCCTACGAGCAGTACTTC
clone size: -; V gene: TRBV28; J gene: TRBJ2-7; D gene: TRBD1; CDR3 protein: CASLEDRYNPVGQYF; CDR3 DNA: TGTGCCAGCTTAGAGGACAGGTATAATCCCGTGGGGCAGTACTTC
clone size: many; V gene: TRBV6-8; J gene: TRBJ1-2; D gene: TRBD1; CDR3 protein: CARTRDRAYGYTF; CDR3 DNA: TGTGCCAGGACCCGGGACAGGGCATATGGCTACACCTTC
clone size: many; V gene: TRBV27; J gene: TRBJ1-6; D gene: -; CDR3 protein: CASKRVDNNSPLHF; CDR3 DNA: TGTGCCAGCAAGCGCGTCGATAATAATTCACCCCTCCACTTT
clone size: few; V gene: TRBV24-1; J gene: TRBJ2-5; D gene: TRBD2; CDR3 protein: CATSDLRREGLETQYF; CDR3 DNA: TGTGCCACCAGTGATTTGCGGCGGGAGGGCCTGGAGACCCAGTACTTC
clone size: few; V gene: TRBV7-7; J gene: TRBJ2-7; D gene: TRBD2; CDR3 protein: CASSKTSGSRDEQYF; CDR3 DNA: TGTGCTAGCAGCAAGACTAGCGGGAGCCGAGACGAGCAGTACTTC
clone size: few; V gene: TRBV25-1; J gene: TRBJ1-6; D gene: -; CDR3 protein: CASSEWVGNSPLHF; CDR3 DNA: TGTGCCAGCAGTGAATGGGTTGGAAATTCACCCCTCCACTTT
clone size: many; V gene: TRBV9; J gene: TRBJ1-4; D gene: -; CDR3 protein: CASSPDSSTNEKLFF; CDR3 DNA: TGTGCCAGCAGTCCCGACAGTTCAACTAATGAAAAACTGTTTTTT
clone size: few; V gene: TRBV2; J gene: TRBJ2-6; D gene: -; CDR3 protein: CASKDRTGANVLTF; CDR3 DNA: TGTGCCAGCAAGGACCGTACTGGGGCCAACGTCCTGACTTTC
clone size: many; V gene: TRBV7-8; J gene: TRBJ1-2; D gene: -; CDR3 protein: CASSLTPLGSGYTF; CDR3 DNA: TGTGCCAGCAGCTTGACACCACTCGGGAGTGGCTACACCTTC
clone size: -; V gene: TRBV10-3; J gene: TRBJ1-4; D gene: TRBD1; CDR3 protein: CAISRGREEKLFF; CDR3 DNA: TGTGCCATCTCGAGGGGGCGCGAAGAAAAACTGTTTTTT
clone size: -; V gene: TRBV9; J gene: TRBJ1-1; D gene: TRBD1; CDR3 protein: CASSDGTGVVTEAFF; CDR3 DNA: TGTGCCAGCAGCGACGGGACAGGGGTTGTCACTGAAGCTTTCTTT
clone size: many; V gene: TRBV4-1; J gene: TRBJ2-5; D gene: TRBD1; CDR3 protein: CASSQEWTGGKETQYF; CDR3 DNA: TGCGCCAGCAGCCAGGAATGGACAGGGGGAAAAGAGACCCAGTACTTC
clone size: -; V gene: TRBV5-4; J gene: TRBJ2-5; D gene: TRBD1; CDR3 protein: CASSLSGDRERRTQYF; CDR3 DNA: TGTGCCAGCAGTTTGAGCGGGGACAGGGAGAGGAGGACCCAGTACTTC
clone size: -; V gene: TRBV10-3; J gene: TRBJ2-7; D gene: -; CDR3 protein: CAISHPTGTLSYEQYF; CDR3 DNA: TGTGCCATCAGTCACCCCACCGGGACACTCTCCTACGAGCAGTACTTC
clone size: -; V gene: TRBV7-9; J gene: TRBJ2-7; D gene: -; CDR3 protein: CASSLTGEPGEQYF; CDR3 DNA: TGTGCCAGCAGTTTAACGGGAGAGCCTGGCGAGCAGTACTTC
clone size: many; V gene: TRBV28; J gene: TRBJ1-2; D gene: -; CDR3 protein: CASLEDYGYTF; CDR3 DNA: TGTGCCAGTTTGGAAGACTATGGCTACACCTTC
clone size: -; V gene: TRBV7-9; J gene: TRBJ1-2; D gene: TRBD1; CDR3 protein: CASSPGQGSNGNTF; CDR3 DNA: TGTGCCAGCAGTCCGGGACAGGGATCCAATGGCAACACCTTC
clone size: many; V gene: TRBV3-1; J gene: TRBJ1-1; D gene: -; CDR3 protein: CASSHRGRGTEAFF; CDR3 DNA: TGTGCCAGCAGCCACAGGGGAAGAGGTACTGAAGCTTTCTTT
clone size: many; V gene: TRBV6-1; J gene: TRBJ2-7; D gene: -; CDR3 protein: CASSGPLVGAEQYF; CDR3 DNA: TGTGCCAGCAGTGGCCCTTTAGTTGGGGCCGAGCAGTACTTC
clone size: many; V gene: TRBV6-1; J gene: TRBJ2-7; D gene: TRBD2; CDR3 protein: CAGDSGEAYEQYF; CDR3 DNA: TGTGCCGGGGATAGCGGGGAGGCCTACGAGCAGTACTTC
clone size: few; V gene: TRBV19; J gene: TRBJ1-1; D gene: -; CDR3 protein: CASSRYGGQTEAFF; CDR3 DNA: TGTGCCAGTAGCCGATACGGGGGGCAAACTGAAGCTTTCTTT
clone size: -; V gene: TRBV29-1; J gene: TRBJ1-1; D gene: TRBD1; CDR3 protein: CSLTGGRNTEAFF; CDR3 DNA: TGCAGCTTAACAGGGGGCCGGAACACTGAAGCTTTCTTT
clone size: many; V gene: TRBV7-9; J gene: TRBJ1-4; D gene: TRBD1; CDR3 protein: CASSLPRQGYEKLFF; CDR3 DNA: TGTGCCAGCAGCTTGCCCCGACAGGGGTATGAAAAACTGTTTTTT
clone size: many; V gene: TRBV5-1; J gene: TRBJ1-4; D gene: TRBD1; CDR3 protein: CASSLVGQGNEKLFF; CDR3 DNA: TGCGCCAGCAGCTTGGTCGGACAGGGAAATGAAAAACTGTTTTTT
clone size: few; V gene: TRBV6-1; J gene: TRBJ1-6; D gene: -; CDR3 protein: CASSTEDSPLHF; CDR3 DNA: TGTGCCAGCAGTACAGAGGACTCACCCCTCCACTTT
clone size: many; V gene: TRBV2; J gene: TRBJ1-5; D gene: -; CDR3 protein: CASSGGWQPQHF; CDR3 DNA: TGTGCCAGCAGCGGGGGCTGGCAGCCCCAGCATTTT
clone size: many; V gene: TRBV5-1; J gene: TRBJ1-2; D gene: -; CDR3 protein: CASSSGRYLAGYTF; CDR3 DNA: TGCGCCAGCAGCTCGGGACGTTACTTGGCTGGCTACACCTTC
clone size: -; V gene: TRBV7-2; J gene: TRBJ2-5; D gene: -; CDR3 protein: CASSLAPDRRPQYF; CDR3 DNA: TGTGCCAGCAGCTTAGCTCCTGACCGAAGGCCCCAGTACTTC
clone size: -; V gene: TRBV15; J gene: TRBJ1-5; D gene: -; CDR3 protein: CATSLARGGHQPQHF; CDR3 DNA: TGTGCCACCAGCCTTGCCAGGGGCGGGCATCAGCCCCAGCATTTT
clone size: many; V gene: TRBV20-1; J gene: TRBJ2-7; D gene: TRBD1; CDR3 protein: CSARGVQGGLSYEQYF; CDR3 DNA: TGCAGTGCTAGAGGGGTACAGGGGGGTCTCTCCTACGAGCAGTACTTC
clone size: many; V gene: TRBV12-3/TRBV12-4; J gene: TRBJ1-4; D gene: -; CDR3 protein: CASSPDRRIREKLFF; CDR3 DNA: TGTGCCAGCAGCCCAGACAGACGAATAAGGGAAAAACTGTTTTTT
clone size: few; V gene: TRBV28; J gene: TRBJ1-5; D gene: -; CDR3 protein: CASATSLQWPQHF; CDR3 DNA: TGTGCCAGCGCGACCAGCCTGCAGTGGCCCCAGCATTTT
clone size: few; V gene: TRBV28; J gene: TRBJ2-7; D gene: -; CDR3 protein: CASKPGPPYEQYF; CDR3 DNA: TGTGCCAGCAAACCGGGGCCGCCCTACGAGCAGTACTTC
clone size: few; V gene: TRBV28; J gene: TRBJ2-7; D gene: -; CDR3 protein: CASSLADQHLYEQYF; CDR3 DNA: TGTGCCAGCAGTTTAGCTGACCAACACCTGTACGAGCAGTACTTC
clone size: many; V gene: TRBV15; J gene: TRBJ1-5; D gene: -; CDR3 protein: CATSIPTQPQHF; CDR3 DNA: TGTGCCACCAGCATCCCAACCCAGCCCCAGCATTTT
clone size: -; V gene: TRBV7-2; J gene: TRBJ2-5; D gene: -; CDR3 protein: CASSLVLRTQETQYF; CDR3 DNA: TGTGCCAGCAGCTTAGTGCTTCGTACCCAAGAGACCCAGTACTTC
clone size: many; V gene: TRBV9; J gene: TRBJ1-1; D gene: -; CDR3 protein: CASSPGGGDTEAFF; CDR3 DNA: TGCGCCAGCAGCCCCGGGGGAGGGGACACTGAAGCTTTCTTT
clone size: many; V gene: TRBV7-9; J gene: TRBJ2-1; D gene: -; CDR3 protein: CASSLEKGALSEQFF; CDR3 DNA: TGTGCCAGCAGCTTAGAAAAGGGAGCGCTCAGTGAGCAGTTCTTC
clone size: many; V gene: TRBV9; J gene: TRBJ1-1; D gene: -; CDR3 protein: CASSVADLTEAFF; CDR3 DNA: TGTGCCAGCAGCGTCGCGGATTTGACTGAAGCTTTCTTT
clone size: many; V gene: TRBV7-2; J gene: TRBJ1-1; D gene: -; CDR3 protein: CASSIRPNTEAFF; CDR3 DNA: TGTGCCAGCAGTATCCGCCCCAACACTGAAGCTTTCTTT